This is a list of T cell receptor beta chains from one sample in a study of T cells after yellow fever vaccination. MiXCR, run by TCRdb on the 5' RACE reads, gives a single entry per CDR3 protein. The data show some 100,000 distinct CDR3 sequences, more than 7.5% seen once. The sequences come from CD8+ T cells not binding an NS4B(214-222) dextramer, sorted from PBMCs, collected roughly 14 days after the first yellow fever vaccination. All receptors derive from a man aged 18-30 years who received the YFV17D yellow fever vaccine. Each CDR3 is given with its conserved first and last residue.

TRBV6-5	TRBJ1-2	CASSPGAFYGYTF
TRBV9	TRBJ2-3	CASSLYDSPDTQYF
TRBV4-1	TRBJ2-5	CASRGEGAWETQYF
TRBV6-2/TRBV6-3	TRBJ2-1	CASSYEYNEQFF
TRBV6-1	TRBJ2-7	CASSDRTGSYEQYF
TRBV2	TRBJ2-3	CAAETVAGGFSDTQYF
TRBV5-5	TRBJ2-3	CASSLRPGGASGDTQYF
TRBV19	TRBJ2-2	CASSKQGYTGELFF
TRBV12-3/TRBV12-4	TRBJ2-2	CASTGSPGELFF
TRBV4-1	TRBJ1-1	CASSQDLGGGKQAFF
TRBV12-3/TRBV12-4	TRBJ1-4	CASSPLEADYEKLFF
TRBV5-1	TRBJ2-1	CASRHYFNEQFF
TRBV7-8	TRBJ2-3	CASTLSGIRRDTQYF
TRBV3-1	TRBJ2-5	CASSQDHGGGETQYF
TRBV2	TRBJ2-1	CASTTPSGGASGNEQFF
TRBV11-2	TRBJ2-3	CASRRPGQHPDTQYF
TRBV28	TRBJ2-2	CASSQTGRRTGELFF
TRBV2	TRBJ2-1	CASSEALAVREYNEQFF
TRBV7-2	TRBJ2-5	CASSWTGPETQYF
TRBV4-3	TRBJ2-5	CASSQGTEETQYF
TRBV6-2/TRBV6-3	TRBJ2-1	CASRRENRGYNEQFF
TRBV12-3/TRBV12-4	TRBJ2-2	CASSAESSNTGELFF